This T cell receptor beta chain was recorded in a study of radiation and T cells in renal cell carcinoma. Stated time point: blood 2 weeks post-SBRT. Treatment of the sample: 15 Gy SBRT to primary tumor, nephrectomy 4 weeks later. Using immunoSEQ multiplex PCR, the repertoire was profiled, and TCRdb retains in-frame clones only, with some absent. The sample includes over 60,000 clones, 80% to 90% seen only once; the top ten take 20% to 25%. The length of the CDR3 is 13 residues. The V and J ends lost 6 bases and 8 bases respectively, with 11 bases between them. Germline CDR1 is LNHDA and CDR2 is SQIVND (reference sequence).

This receptor was taken from a woman aged 45-60 years with renal cell carcinoma. The sequencing used blood, collected from a patient whose treatment included radiotherapy and nephrectomy. The chain employs TRBV19 and TRBJ1-6, with D perhaps TRBD1 (5 bases). The CDR3 coding sequence is TGTGCCAGTAGCGGGACGGAGGATTCACCCCTCCACTTT. Its translation: CASSGTEDSPLHF.